This T cell receptor (beta chain) was obtained from a study of preoperative IRX-2 immunotherapy in early breast cancer. Germline loops: CDR1 GTSNPN, CDR2 SVGIG (reference sequence). This CDR3 spans 14 amino acids. With 2 bases removed from V and 0 bases from J, the gap between germline ends came to 9 bases. TCRdb keeps only in-frame clones here, not all; method: immunoSEQ multiplex PCR. In the table there are approximately 28,000 clones, over 65% of which are singletons. The treatment here: preoperative locoregional IRX-2 cytokine immunotherapy. This phase Ib study tested locoregional IRX-2 cytokine immunotherapy given before surgery.

This TCR came from a human donor with breast cancer. The specimen was taken from a patient treated with IRX-2 immunotherapy. This chain links TRBV30 with TRBJ2-3; D is possibly TRBD1 (6 bases). CDR3 sequence: CAWSSGQSTDTQYF. Written as DNA, the CDR3 is TGTGCCTGGAGTTCCGGACAGAGCACAGATACGCAGTATTTT.